This T cell receptor (beta chain) was sequenced for a study of CD8+ T cells in alopecia areata. General study results and limits: On tofacitinib, scalp and blood still held many of the expanded lesional clones.

Treatment here: oral pan-JAK inhibitor, 5-10 mg twice daily. The sequencing template was cDNA reverse transcribed from extracted RNA. Generated by immunoSEQ multiplex PCR, the TCRdb table keeps only in-frame clones and is missing some. Among some 180,000 clones listed, about half were seen once. Losses at the gene ends were 0 bases for V and 8 bases for J; bases not matched to a gene: 3. The CDR3 has 13 amino acids. CDR1 MNHEY and CDR2 SMNVEV come from the germline V gene (reference sequence). This clone was observed a few times. The antigen is undetermined. The V call is TRBV27, the J call TRBJ1-2; 7 bases are shared with TRBD1. Sample: CD8+ T cells sorted from blood, taken around week 53, from a patient treated with tofacitinib. This clonotype originated in a human donor with alopecia areata. The chain's CDR3 is CASSLSQGGGYTF. CDR3 DNA: TGTGCCAGCAGTTTATCGCAGGGGGGCGGCTACACCTTC.